This entry describes one T cell receptor beta chain. The sample belongs to a study of T cell changes during pregnancy in multiple sclerosis. Here immunoSEQ multiplex PCR was the method, and the copy in TCRdb shows in-frame clones only, minus some. The sample records some 47,000 clones, 70% to 90% being singletons. CDR3 length equals 15 residues. CDR1 is MNHNS and CDR2 is SASEGT in the germline V gene. The V gene end was trimmed by 2 bases and the J gene end by 8 bases; junction bases not matched to a gene: 10. V and J are TRBV6-1 and TRBJ1-1, with 8 bases identical to TRBD1. The origin of this receptor is a female donor with multiple sclerosis, enrolled in a pregnancy study. Material: peripheral blood, obtained in the first trimester of pregnancy. The CDR3 DNA reads as TGTGCCAGCAGTGAACCCGGACAGGGAAGAGGGGAAGCTTTCTTT. Its protein is CASSEPGQGRGEAFF.